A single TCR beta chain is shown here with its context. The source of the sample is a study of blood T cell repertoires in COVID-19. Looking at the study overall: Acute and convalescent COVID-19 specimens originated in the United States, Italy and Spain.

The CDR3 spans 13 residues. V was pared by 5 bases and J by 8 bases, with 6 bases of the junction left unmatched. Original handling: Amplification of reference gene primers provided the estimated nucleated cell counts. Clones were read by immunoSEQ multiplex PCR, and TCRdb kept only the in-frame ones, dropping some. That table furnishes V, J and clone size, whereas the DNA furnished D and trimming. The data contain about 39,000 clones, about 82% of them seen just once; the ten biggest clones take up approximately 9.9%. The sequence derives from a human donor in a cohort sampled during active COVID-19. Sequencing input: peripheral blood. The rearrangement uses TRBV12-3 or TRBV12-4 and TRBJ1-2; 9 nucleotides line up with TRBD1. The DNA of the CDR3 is TGTGCCAGCAGTGTACAGGGGGCCTGGGGCTACACCTTC. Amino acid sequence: CASSVQGAWGYTF.